Included here is one T cell receptor (beta chain) sequence, with context. Its matching antigen is unknown. The repertoire was sequenced with immunoSEQ multiplex PCR; TCRdb's copy has only in-frame clones and lacks some. The sample contains around 97,000 clones, approximately 90% of which appear only once. This specimen belongs to a study of graft-versus-host responses after intestinal transplantation. CDR3 length: 16 residues. CDR1 is MGHRA and CDR2 is YSYEKL in the germline V gene. V dropped 4 bases and J dropped 3; count of bases not matched to a gene: 8. The TCR originated in a human donor who received an intestinal transplant. The J gene is TRBJ2-5, the V gene TRBV4-1, with 10 bases fitting TRBD2. Sequences were derived from unstimulated CD8+ T cells sorted from spleen or lymph node cells, sampled before intestinal transplant. The CDR3 bases are TGCGCCAGCAGCCGTTATCTAGCGGGGGCAGAAGAGACCCAGTACTTC. Translating it yields CASSRYLAGAEETQYF.